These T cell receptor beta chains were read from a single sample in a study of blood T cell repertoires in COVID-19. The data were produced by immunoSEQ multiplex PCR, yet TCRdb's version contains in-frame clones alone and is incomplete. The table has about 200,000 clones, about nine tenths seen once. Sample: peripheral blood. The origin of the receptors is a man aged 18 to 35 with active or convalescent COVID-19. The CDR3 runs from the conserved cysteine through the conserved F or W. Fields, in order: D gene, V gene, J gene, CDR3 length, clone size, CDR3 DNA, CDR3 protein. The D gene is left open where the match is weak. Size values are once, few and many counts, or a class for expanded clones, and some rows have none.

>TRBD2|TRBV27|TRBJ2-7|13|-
TGTGGTTTCAGGGAGGGTTTCGTCTACGAGCAGTACTTC
CGFREGFVYEQYF
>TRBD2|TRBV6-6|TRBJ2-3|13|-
TGTGCCACCCGGGGACTAGCTACAGATACGCAGTATTTT
CATRGLATDTQYF
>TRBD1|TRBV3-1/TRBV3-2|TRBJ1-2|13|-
TGTGCCAGCAGCCTCGGACAGGGGGATGGCTACACCTTC
CASSLGQGDGYTF
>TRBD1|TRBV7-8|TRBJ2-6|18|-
TGTGCCAGCAGCTATAGGACAGGGCAATTCTCTGGGGCCAACGTCCTGACTTTC
CASSYRTGQFSGANVLTF
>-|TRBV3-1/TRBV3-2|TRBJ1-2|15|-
TGTGCCAGCAGCCCCCCCTGGGACACCAACTATGGCTACACCTTC
CASSPPWDTNYGYTF
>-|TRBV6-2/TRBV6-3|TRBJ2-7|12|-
TGTGCCAGCAGTTACGGGCCCTACGAGCAGTACTTC
CASSYGPYEQYF
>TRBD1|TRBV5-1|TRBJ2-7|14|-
TGCGCCAGCAGCCCTGGACAGGTAATCTACGAGCAGTACTTC
CASSPGQVIYEQYF
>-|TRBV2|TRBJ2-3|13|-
TGTGCCAGCCCCCCGGGAGTAGCAGATACGCAGTATTTT
CASPPGVADTQYF
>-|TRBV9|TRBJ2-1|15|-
TGTGCCAGCAGCGTAGTAGGGGGAGGGCGGGATGAGCAGTTCTTC
CASSVVGGGRDEQFF
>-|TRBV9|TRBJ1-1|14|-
TGTGCCAGCAGCGACACAGGTGTGAACACTGAAGCTTTCTTT
CASSDTGVNTEAFF
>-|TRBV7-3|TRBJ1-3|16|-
TGTGCCAGCAGCCCGGGGGGACCGTACTCTGGAAACACCATATATTTT
CASSPGGPYSGNTIYF
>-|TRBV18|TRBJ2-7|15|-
TGTGCCAGCTCACCAGTTGAGTATAAGCCGTACGAGCAGTACTTC
CASSPVEYKPYEQYF
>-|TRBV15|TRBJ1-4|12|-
TGTGCCACCAGCAAAGCGAACGATAAACTGTTTTTT
CATSKANDKLFF
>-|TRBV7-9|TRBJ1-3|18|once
TGTGCCAGCAGCTTTACTTTTTCTTACGGGAGCTCTGGAAACACCATATATTTT
CASSFTFSYGSSGNTIYF
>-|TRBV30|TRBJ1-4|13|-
TGTGCCTGGAGTGAACAGGTTTCTGAAAATCTGTTTTTT
CAWSEQVSENLFF
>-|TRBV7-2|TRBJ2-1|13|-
TGTGCCAGCAGCTTAGCCCCGGGGGATGAGCAGTTCTTC
CASSLAPGDEQFF